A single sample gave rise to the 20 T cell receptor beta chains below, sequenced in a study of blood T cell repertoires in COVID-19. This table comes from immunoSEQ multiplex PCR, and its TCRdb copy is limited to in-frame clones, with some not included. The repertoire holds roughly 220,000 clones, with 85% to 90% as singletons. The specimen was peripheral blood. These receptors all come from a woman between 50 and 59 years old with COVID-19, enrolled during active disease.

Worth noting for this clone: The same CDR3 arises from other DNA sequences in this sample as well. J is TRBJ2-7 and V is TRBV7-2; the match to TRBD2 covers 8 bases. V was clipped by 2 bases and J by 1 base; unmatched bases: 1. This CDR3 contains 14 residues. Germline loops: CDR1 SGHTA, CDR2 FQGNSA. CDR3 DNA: TGTGCCAGCAGCTTAACTAGCGGATCCTACGAGCAGTACTTC. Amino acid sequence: CASSLTSGSYEQYF.

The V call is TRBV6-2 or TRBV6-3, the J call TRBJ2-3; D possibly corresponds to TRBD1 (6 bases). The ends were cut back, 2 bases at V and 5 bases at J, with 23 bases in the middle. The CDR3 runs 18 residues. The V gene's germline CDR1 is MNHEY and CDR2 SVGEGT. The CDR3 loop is CASSYTKRKNRERDTQYF. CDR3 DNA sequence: TGTGCCAGCAGTTACACTAAAAGAAAAAACAGGGAGAGAGATACGCAGTATTTT.

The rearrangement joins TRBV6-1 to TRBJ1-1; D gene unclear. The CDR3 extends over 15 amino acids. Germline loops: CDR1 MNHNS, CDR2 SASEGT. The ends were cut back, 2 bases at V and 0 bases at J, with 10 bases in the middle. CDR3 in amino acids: CASSEFSSMNTEAFF. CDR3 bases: TGTGCCAGCAGTGAATTTAGCAGCATGAACACTGAAGCTTTCTTT.

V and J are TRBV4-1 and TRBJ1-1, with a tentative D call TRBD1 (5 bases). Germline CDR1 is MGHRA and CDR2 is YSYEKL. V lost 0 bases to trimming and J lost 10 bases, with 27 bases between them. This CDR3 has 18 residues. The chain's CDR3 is CASSQDRTDPSRRRGAFF. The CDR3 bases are TGCGCCAGCAGCCAAGATAGAACAGATCCCTCGAGGAGAAGGGGAGCTTTCTTT.

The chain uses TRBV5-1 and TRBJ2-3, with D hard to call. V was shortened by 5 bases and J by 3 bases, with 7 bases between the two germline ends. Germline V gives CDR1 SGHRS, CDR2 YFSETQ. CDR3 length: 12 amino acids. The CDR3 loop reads CASSPRTDTQYF. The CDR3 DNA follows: TGCGCCAGCAGTCCGAGAACAGATACGCAGTATTTT.

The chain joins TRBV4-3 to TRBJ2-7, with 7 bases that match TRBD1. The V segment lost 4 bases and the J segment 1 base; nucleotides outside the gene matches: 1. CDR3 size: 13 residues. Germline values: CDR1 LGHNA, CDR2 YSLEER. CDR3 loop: CASSRDRSYEQYF. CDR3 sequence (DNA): TGCGCCAGCAGCCGGGACAGATCCTACGAGCAGTACTTC.

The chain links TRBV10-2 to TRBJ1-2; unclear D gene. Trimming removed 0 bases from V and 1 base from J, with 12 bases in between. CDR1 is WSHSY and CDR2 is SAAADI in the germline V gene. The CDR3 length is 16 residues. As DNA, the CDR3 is TGCGCCAGCAGTGAGTCGAGGGCGGCGGTTAACTATGGCTACACCTTC. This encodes CASSESRAAVNYGYTF.

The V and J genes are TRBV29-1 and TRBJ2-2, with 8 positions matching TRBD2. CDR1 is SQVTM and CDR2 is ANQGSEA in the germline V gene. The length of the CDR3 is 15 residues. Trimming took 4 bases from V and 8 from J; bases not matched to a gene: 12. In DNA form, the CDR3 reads TGCAGCGTTGGGACTAGCAGAAATCGTGTGGGGGAGCTGTTTTTT. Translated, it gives CSVGTSRNRVGELFF.

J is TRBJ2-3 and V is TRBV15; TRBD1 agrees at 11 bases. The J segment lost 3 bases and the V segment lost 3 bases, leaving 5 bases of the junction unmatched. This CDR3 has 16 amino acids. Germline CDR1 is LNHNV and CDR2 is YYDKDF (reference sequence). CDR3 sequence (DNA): TGTGCCACCAGCAGGCCCGGGACAGGGGGGACAGATACGCAGTATTTT. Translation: CATSRPGTGGTDTQYF.

The CDR3 nucleotides are TGTGCCAGCGGACTACAGGGGATAGCCAAAAACATTCAGTACTTC. Residues: CASGLQGIAKNIQYF. The chain uses TRBV28 and TRBJ2-4; D perhaps matches TRBD1 (7 bases). This CDR3 spans 15 amino acids. Germline assignment: CDR1 MDHEN and CDR2 SYDVKM. V shed 8 bases and J shed 0 bases, with 14 bases lying between them.

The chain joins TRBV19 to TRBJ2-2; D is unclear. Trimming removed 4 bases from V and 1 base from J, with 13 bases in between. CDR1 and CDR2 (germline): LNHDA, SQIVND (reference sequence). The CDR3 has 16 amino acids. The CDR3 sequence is CASSTPSHLNTGELFF. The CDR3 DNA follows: TGTGCCAGTAGTACACCAAGCCACCTGAACACCGGGGAGCTGTTTTTT. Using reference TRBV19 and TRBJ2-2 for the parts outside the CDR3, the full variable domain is DGGITQSPKYLFRKEGQNVTLSCEQNLNHDAMYWYRQDPGQGLRLIYYSQIVNDFQKGDIAEGYSVSREKKESFPLTVTSAQKNPTAFYLCASSTPSHLNTGELFFGEGSRLTVL.

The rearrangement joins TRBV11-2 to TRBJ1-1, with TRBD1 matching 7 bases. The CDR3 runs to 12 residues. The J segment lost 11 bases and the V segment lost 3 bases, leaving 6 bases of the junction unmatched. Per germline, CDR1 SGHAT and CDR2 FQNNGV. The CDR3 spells CASSLDRRRAFF. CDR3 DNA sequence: TGTGCCAGCAGCTTGGACAGGAGAAGGGCTTTCTTT.

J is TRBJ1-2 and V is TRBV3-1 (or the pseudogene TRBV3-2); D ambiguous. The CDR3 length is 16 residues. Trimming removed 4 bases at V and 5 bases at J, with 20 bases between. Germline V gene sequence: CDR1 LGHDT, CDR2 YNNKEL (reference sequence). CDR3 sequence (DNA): TGTGCCAGCAGCCCTACGATAAATGGGCCGGAATATGGCTACACCTTC. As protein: CASSPTINGPEYGYTF.

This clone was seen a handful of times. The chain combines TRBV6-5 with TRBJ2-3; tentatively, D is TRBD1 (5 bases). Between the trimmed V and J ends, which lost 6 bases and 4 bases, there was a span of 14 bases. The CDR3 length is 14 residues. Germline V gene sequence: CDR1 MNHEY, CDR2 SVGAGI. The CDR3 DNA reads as TGTGCCAGCAGCGAGGCAGGGTCCCCAGATACGCAGTATTTT. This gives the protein CASSEAGSPDTQYF.

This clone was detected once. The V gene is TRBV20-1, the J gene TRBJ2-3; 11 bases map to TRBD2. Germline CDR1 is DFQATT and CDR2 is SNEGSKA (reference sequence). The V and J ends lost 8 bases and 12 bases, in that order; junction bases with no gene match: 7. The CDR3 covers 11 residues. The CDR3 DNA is TGCAGTCTCATTAGCGGGGGGGCCCAGTATTTT. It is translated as CSLISGGAQYF.

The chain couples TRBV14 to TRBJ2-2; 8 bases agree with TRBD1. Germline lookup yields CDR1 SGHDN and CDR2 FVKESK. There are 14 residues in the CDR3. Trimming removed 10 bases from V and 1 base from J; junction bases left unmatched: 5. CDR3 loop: CATGTGGNTGELFF. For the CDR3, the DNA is TGTGCCACCGGAACAGGGGGGAACACCGGGGAGCTGTTTTTT. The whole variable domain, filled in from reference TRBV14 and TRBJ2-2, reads EAGVTQFPSHSVIEKGQTVTLRCDPISGHDNLYWYRRVMGKEIKFLLHFVKESKQDESGMPNNRFLAERTGGTYSTLKVQPAELEDSGVYFCATGTGGNTGELFFGEGSRLTVL.

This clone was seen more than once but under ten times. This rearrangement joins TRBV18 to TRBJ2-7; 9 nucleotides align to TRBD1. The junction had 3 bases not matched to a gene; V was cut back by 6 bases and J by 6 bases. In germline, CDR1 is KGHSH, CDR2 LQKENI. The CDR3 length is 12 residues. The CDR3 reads CASSGTGPEQYV. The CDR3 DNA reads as TGTGCCAGCTCGGGGACAGGGCCCGAGCAGTACGTC.

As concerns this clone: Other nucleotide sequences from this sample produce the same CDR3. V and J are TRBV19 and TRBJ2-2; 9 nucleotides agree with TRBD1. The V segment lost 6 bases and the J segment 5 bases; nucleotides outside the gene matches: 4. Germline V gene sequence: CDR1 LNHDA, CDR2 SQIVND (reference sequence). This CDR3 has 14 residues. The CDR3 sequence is CASRLQGATGELFF. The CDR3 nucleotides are TGTGCCAGTAGGTTACAGGGGGCAACCGGGGAGCTGTTTTTT.

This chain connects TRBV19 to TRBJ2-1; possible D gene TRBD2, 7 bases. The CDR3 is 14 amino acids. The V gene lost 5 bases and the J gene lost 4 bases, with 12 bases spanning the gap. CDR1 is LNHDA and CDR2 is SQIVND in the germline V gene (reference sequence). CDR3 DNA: TGTGCCAGTAGTTTCGGGGGGCCATACAATGAGCAGTTCTTC. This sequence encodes CASSFGGPYNEQFF.

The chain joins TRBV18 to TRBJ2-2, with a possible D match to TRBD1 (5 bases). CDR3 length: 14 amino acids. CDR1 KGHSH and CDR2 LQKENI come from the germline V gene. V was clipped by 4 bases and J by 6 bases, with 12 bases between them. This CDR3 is CASSLGLAAGELFF. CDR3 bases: TGTGCCAGCTCACTGGGGCTTGCCGCCGGGGAGCTGTTTTTT.